This TCR beta chain was captured in a study of B cell selection in AIRE deficiency. Study outcomes and limitations: Shared Treg sequences had shorter CDR3s, biased toward rearrangements with few non-templated insertions. Patient Tconv cells held roughly 31% of Treg sequences shared by healthy donors. TCRbeta-only data showed roughly two fifths of shared healthy Treg sequences in healthy Tconv.

Comment on this clone: Its cognate antigen is unknown.

Conventional CD4 T cells were sorted as CD4+CD127+ cells. In germline, CDR1 is MGHRA, CDR2 YSYEKL. Trimming took off 2 bases at V and 4 bases at J, with 12 bases between the two ends. This CDR3 contains 14 residues. Original processing notes: Conventional T cell pools: some 100,000 distinct patient, fewer than 1.5x10^5 donor TCRbeta sequences. Measured with immunoSEQ multiplex PCR; TCRdb has only the in-frame clones, and not every one. V and J calls and clone size are those listed in that table; D and trimming were worked out from the DNA. Of some 25,000 clones listed, approximately 97% are singletons.

The source of this sequence is a human donor with AIRE deficiency. The V call is TRBV4-1, the J call TRBJ2-7, with TRBD1 as a possible D gene (6 bases). Sequencing used conventional CD4+ T cells sorted from PBMCs. The CDR3 nucleotides are TGCGCCAGCAGCCAAATGGGACAACGGTACGAGCAGTACTTC. It codes for CASSQMGQRYEQYF.